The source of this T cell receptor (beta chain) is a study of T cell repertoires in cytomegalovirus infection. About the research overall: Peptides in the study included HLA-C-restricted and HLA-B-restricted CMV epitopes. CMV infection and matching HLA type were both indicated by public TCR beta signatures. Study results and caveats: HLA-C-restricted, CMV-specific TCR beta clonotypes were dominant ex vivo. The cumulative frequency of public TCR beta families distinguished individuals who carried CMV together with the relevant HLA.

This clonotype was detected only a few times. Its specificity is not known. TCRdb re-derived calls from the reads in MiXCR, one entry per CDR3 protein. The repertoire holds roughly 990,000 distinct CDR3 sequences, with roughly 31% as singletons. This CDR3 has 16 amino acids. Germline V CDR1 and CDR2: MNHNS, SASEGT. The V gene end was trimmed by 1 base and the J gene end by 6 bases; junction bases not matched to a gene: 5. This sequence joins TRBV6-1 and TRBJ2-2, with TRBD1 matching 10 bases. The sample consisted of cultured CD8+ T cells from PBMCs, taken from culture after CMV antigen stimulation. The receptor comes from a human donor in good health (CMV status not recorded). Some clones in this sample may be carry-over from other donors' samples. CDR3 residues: CASSEGQGAIAGELFF. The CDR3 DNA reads TGTGCCAGCAGTGAAGGACAGGGGGCTATCGCCGGGGAGCTGTTTTTT.